This T cell receptor (beta chain) was found in a study of beta chain features in type 1 diabetes. At the level of the study: Examination of sorted cells across all samples involved approximately 100,000,000 cells. Notes on the study in general: Shortening that was moderate but significant affected the TCRB CDR3s of Type 1 diabetes patients in all four CD4+ subsets. There were fewer insertions and more deletions at the VDJ junctions of type 1 diabetes patients.

This clone was seen a few times. Its antigen is as yet unknown. The CDR3 consists of 13 residues. Germline CDR1 reads MNHEY; CDR2 reads SMNVEV (reference sequence). V lost 7 bases, J lost 1 base, and 3 bases stayed unmatched. CD4+ cells of the naive, central memory, regulatory and stem cell-like memory types were sorted via CD45RO/CCR7/CD25/CD127/CD95/CD27. What was sequenced were expressed TCRB transcripts, since all of the isolated RNA had been reverse transcribed. Repertoires were generated with immunoSEQ multiplex PCR, while TCRdb's copy carries only in-frame clones and drops some. The sample contains approximately 150,000 clones, 8.5% to 12% of which appear only once.

This TCR came from a man aged 18 to 35 in good health. This sequence joins TRBV27 and TRBJ1-1, with 7 bases lining up with TRBD1. Sequencing was done on a sample of naive CD4+ T cells from blood. Written as DNA, the CDR3 is TGTGCCAGCATCGGGACAGAGAACACTGAAGCTTTCTTT. Its translation is CASIGTENTEAFF.